These 2 T cell receptor beta chains came from one sample sequenced in a study of shared clonotypes between healthy human individuals (dated by TCRdb to 2020 to 2022). The protocol used for the library was the immunoSEQ multiplex PCR assay. TCRdb re-hosts the immuneACCESS table, in-frame sequences only. Its copies lack some clones; in the studies checked, an unresolved V gene accounts for under half of them, and the cause for the rest is not known. Counted in this sample were some 700,000 clones; about 90% of them appeared once. The ten largest clones add up to roughly 36% of the sample. The specimen sequenced was memory CD8+ T cells from PBMCs. This specimen's cell subset or site label, interpreted: CD45RO+ cells pooled with CCR7-negative TemRA cells. These receptors came from a young man in good health. Some clones in this sample may be carry-over from other donors' samples.

This clone showed up just a few times. The CDR3 region is CASSDLMNTEAFF. The DNA of the CDR3 is TGTGCCAGCAGTGACCTTATGAACACTGAAGCTTTCTTT. The chain joins TRBV28 to TRBJ1-1; unclear D gene. The CDR3 has 13 amino acids. Between the trimmed V and J ends, which lost 5 bases and 0 bases, there was a span of 7 bases. Germline assignment: CDR1 MDHEN and CDR2 SYDVKM.

The chain employs TRBV7-9 and TRBJ2-7; 9 bases map to TRBD1. Germline V gene data show CDR1 as SEHNR and CDR2 as FQNEAQ (reference sequence). The CDR3 loop spans 14 amino acids. With 5 bases clipped from V and 2 bases from J, the junction kept 4 bases outside the gene matches. This CDR3 is CASSQDRGPYEQYF. DNA for the CDR3: TGTGCCAGCAGCCAGGACAGGGGACCCTACGAGCAGTACTTC.